This TCR beta chain is from a study of blood T cell repertoires in COVID-19. CDR1 is LNHDA and CDR2 is SQIVND in the germline V gene (reference sequence). There are 13 residues in the CDR3. Trimming stripped 6 bases from V and 4 bases from J, with 10 bases between. Original data processing: Nucleated cell counts were estimated from reference gene primer amplification. The table came from immunoSEQ multiplex PCR; TCRdb's copy has only in-frame clones and leaves some out. That table furnishes V, J and clone size, whereas the DNA furnished D and trimming. The table includes about 170,000 clones, roughly 87% detected once. With regard to this clone: The identical CDR3 is also encoded by other nucleotide sequences in the sample.

The receptor's source is a woman between 65 and 79 years old with acute or convalescent COVID-19. The sequenced sample consisted of peripheral blood. The genes are TRBV19 and TRBJ1-5; D is possibly TRBD1 (5 bases). The CDR3 DNA is TGTGCCAGTAGCCGCGACAGAAATCAGCCCCAGCATTTT. Translating gives CASSRDRNQPQHF.